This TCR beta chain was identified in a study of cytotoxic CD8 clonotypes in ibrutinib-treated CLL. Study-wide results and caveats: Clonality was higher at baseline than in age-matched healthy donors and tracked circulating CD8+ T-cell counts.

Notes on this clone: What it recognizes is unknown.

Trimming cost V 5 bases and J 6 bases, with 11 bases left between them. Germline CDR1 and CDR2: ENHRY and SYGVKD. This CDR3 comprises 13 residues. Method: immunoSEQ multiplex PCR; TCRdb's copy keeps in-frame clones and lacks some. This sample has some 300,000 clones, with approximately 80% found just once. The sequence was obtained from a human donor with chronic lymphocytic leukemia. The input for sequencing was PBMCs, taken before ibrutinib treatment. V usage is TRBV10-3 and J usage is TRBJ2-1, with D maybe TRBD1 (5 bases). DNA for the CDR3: TGTGCCATCAGTCAGCAGGGAATCAATGAGCAGTTCTTC. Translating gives CAISQQGINEQFF.